This TCR beta chain derives from a study of esophageal squamous cell carcinoma under preoperative chemotherapy. Study as a whole: TCR repertoires were profiled from both peripheral blood T cells and tumor-infiltrating lymphocytes. Study outcomes and limitations: After treatment, tumor-infiltrating lymphocytes apparently came partly from blood T cells.

Details on this clonotype: Its cognate antigen is unknown.

TCRdb reanalysed the PCR reads using MiXCR and keeps one entry per CDR3 protein. The sample lists 25,000 to 35,000 distinct CDR3 sequences, roughly half occurring once. Germline V gives CDR1 MGHRA, CDR2 YSYEKL. This CDR3 is built from 13 residues. Trimming left V 4 bases short and J 10 bases short, with 14 bases between. The time point denotes: before preoperative PTX-NDP chemotherapy. Paclitaxel-nedaplatin chemotherapy was given to patients ahead of their surgery. The chain links TRBV4-1 to TRBJ2-1; TRBD2 might be the D (6 bases). The TCR was taken from a human donor with esophageal squamous cell carcinoma. The donor label of this sample is uncertain. Sampling was done from a patient given preoperative chemotherapy. The CDR3 region is CASSPQGLQEQFF. The CDR3 DNA is TGCGCCAGCAGCCCCCAGGGACTCCAGGAGCAGTTCTTC.